This is a list of T cell receptor beta chains from one sample in a study of CD8+CD57+ T cells in acquired aplastic anemia. TCRdb re-called the reads with MiXCR, one entry per CDR3 protein. The profile shows approximately 170,000 distinct CDR3 sequences, 55% to 80% of them singletons. The specimen was sorted CD4+, CD8+, or CD8+CD57+ T cells (not recorded which) from PBMCs. The source of these receptors is a human donor in good health. The conserved cysteine and the conserved F or W are not part of the CDR3 here. The D gene is left open where the match is weak. The size field is filled for only some rows; it gives once, few, many or a size class.

>few|NA|TRBJ2-7|TRBV10-3
AISARDYSYEQY
>many|TRBD2|TRBJ2-5|TRBV5-1
ASSFGLAGTAMVGQETQY
>NA|NA|TRBJ1-1|TRBV29-1
SVPQAGASTEAF
>NA|NA|TRBJ2-1|TRBV7-9
ASSPRGGASTYNEQF
>NA|TRBD2|TRBJ2-1|TRBV12-3/TRBV12-4
ASSFRGLASVNEQF
>NA|NA|TRBJ2-7|TRBV11-2
ASSLNLDMYEQY
>NA|NA|TRBJ1-6|TRBV25-1
ASSDNGGWDSPLH
>NA|NA|TRBJ2-1|TRBV12-3/TRBV12-4
ASSLVAGGDEQF
>NA|NA|TRBJ2-1|TRBV7-9
ASSLVVGALREQF
>NA|TRBD1|TRBJ2-7|TRBV5-1
ASNTGQGAYEQY
>NA|NA|TRBJ1-5|TRBV7-9
ASSLTQSNQPQH
>NA|NA|TRBJ1-5|TRBV24-1
ATSTPGGQPQH
>NA|NA|TRBJ2-7|TRBV2
ASSLLGWHEQY
>NA|NA|TRBJ1-6|TRBV20-1
SATDSTNSPLH
>NA|NA|TRBJ1-2|TRBV20-1
SARAPGRSYGYT
>once|NA|TRBJ2-7|TRBV7-2
ASSLGSYTYEQY
>NA|NA|TRBJ2-7|TRBV6-2/TRBV6-3
ASIKRSRSYEQY
>NA|TRBD2|TRBJ2-2|TRBV7-3
ASSREGSGRLGTGELF
>NA|NA|TRBJ1-2|TRBV9
ASSVVGGGYGYT
>NA|TRBD1|TRBJ2-5|TRBV2
ASSEGTELYQETQY
>NA|TRBD1|TRBJ2-7|TRBV10-3
AISDRGRVERTHEQY
>NA|TRBD2|TRBJ2-1|TRBV7-4
ASSAHRLAGGGYNEQF
>NA|NA|TRBJ1-4|TRBV7-2
ASSRVSGVLIEKLF
>few|TRBD2|TRBJ2-3|TRBV27
ASSPYSGSTTDTQY
>NA|NA|TRBJ1-5|TRBV10-3
AISQGTSQPQH
>NA|NA|TRBJ1-1|TRBV19
ASRIQGSNTEAF
>NA|TRBD1|TRBJ1-1|TRBV20-1
SARRTGAVNTEAF
>few|NA|TRBJ1-3|TRBV7-6
ASSLARGGDSGNTIY
>few|NA|TRBJ1-1|TRBV10-3
AISEFGNEAF
>NA|NA|TRBJ1-2|TRBV10-3
AILRTFPYGYT
>NA|TRBD1|TRBJ2-5|TRBV7-6
ASSLQTGTATQY
>NA|NA|TRBJ2-7|TRBV9
ASSVAAGNEQY
>once|NA|TRBJ2-7|TRBV19
ASSSRTPSKGEQY
>NA|TRBD2|TRBJ2-3|TRBV15
ATSRVAGDTQY
>NA|TRBD2|TRBJ2-2|TRBV5-1
ASSDGTSFPGELF
>NA|NA|TRBJ2-2|TRBV2
ASSYFGEGPGELF
>NA|NA|TRBJ2-7|TRBV9
ASSDRPGAYEQY
>many|TRBD2|TRBJ2-2|TRBV7-9
ASSFTAGGGPGELF
>NA|TRBD1|TRBJ1-1|TRBV11-3
ASSLDRQGAKNTEAF
>few|TRBD2|TRBJ2-7|TRBV27
ASRVAGGYSYEQY
>NA|NA|TRBJ2-7|TRBV27
ASSLAGQNSEQY
>NA|NA|TRBJ2-3|TRBV24-1
ATSDRYQGGGSTDTQY